This passage covers 19 T cell receptor beta chains from one sample sequenced in a study of patients and donors after allogeneic stem cell transplantation. TCRdb re-analysed the RT-PCR reads in MiXCR, keeping a single row per CDR3 protein. The top ten clones hold around 6% of a sample with roughly 940,000 distinct CDR3 sequences, roughly 18% of them seen once. Sequencing used blood, either unsorted or a sorted T cell fraction (not recorded which). Every receptor here comes from a human donor who was either an allogeneic HSCT recipient or a stem cell or donor lymphocyte infusion donor (not recorded which). It is not recorded whose cells these are; they may come from a transplant donor.

This chain uses TRBV5-1 with TRBJ2-2; perhaps TRBD1 as D (6 bases). Germline CDR1 reads SGHRS; CDR2 reads YFSETQ. The CDR3 extends over 16 amino acids. The V gene lost 4 bases and the J gene lost 0 bases, with 13 bases spanning the gap. The CDR3 is CASSPRQDSNTGELFF. In DNA form, the CDR3 reads TGCGCCAGCAGCCCCAGACAGGACTCGAACACCGGGGAGCTGTTTTTT. Based on the CDR3 plus reference TRBV5-1 and TRBJ2-2, the full variable domain is KAGVTQTPRYLIKTRGQQVTLSCSPISGHRSVSWYQQTPGQGLQFLFEYFSETQRNKGNFPGRFSGRQFSNSRSEMNVSTLELGDSALYLCASSPRQDSNTGELFFGEGSRLTVL.

This chain joins TRBV7-9 and TRBJ1-3, with D unclear. V lost 1 base, J lost 0 bases, and 13 bases lay in between. Germline values: CDR1 SEHNR, CDR2 FQNEAQ (reference sequence). The CDR3 spans 17 residues. CDR3 in amino acids: CASSLGQITSSGNTIYF. CDR3 in DNA: TGTGCCAGCAGCTTAGGACAAATAACTAGCTCTGGAAACACCATATATTTT.

The table lists this clonotype with a few counts. This chain joins TRBV15 and TRBJ1-1; perhaps TRBD1 as D (6 bases). This CDR3 has 15 residues. Trimming cost V 0 bases and J 4 bases, with 12 bases left between them. Germline CDR1 reads LNHNV; CDR2 reads YYDKDF (reference sequence). The CDR3 spells CATSRDLLGGTEAFF. In DNA, the CDR3 is TGTGCCACCAGCAGAGATTTGTTAGGGGGCACTGAAGCTTTCTTT.

This clonotype was picked up a small number of times. This chain uses TRBV9 with TRBJ1-2; TRBD1 might be the D (6 bases). Trimming left V 3 bases short and J 0 bases short, with 15 bases between. This CDR3 is built from 16 residues. In germline, CDR1 is SGDLS, CDR2 YYNGEE. The CDR3 reads CASSDNPDRPNYGYTF. The CDR3 DNA follows: TGTGCCAGCAGCGACAACCCGGACAGACCTAACTATGGCTACACCTTC.

This sequence joins TRBV6-1 and TRBJ2-7, with D uncertain. V lost 0 bases, J lost 7 bases, and 10 bases lay in between. Per the germline V gene, CDR1 is MNHNS and CDR2 is SASEGT. The CDR3 consists of 13 residues. CDR3 residues: CASSEALRWEQYF. In nucleotides, the CDR3 is TGTGCCAGCAGTGAAGCGCTAAGGTGGGAGCAGTACTTC.

The chain links TRBV5-6 to TRBJ2-5; tentatively, D is TRBD2 (6 bases). V shed 2 bases and J shed 6 bases, with 17 bases lying between them. The germline gives CDR1 SGHDT, CDR2 YYEEEE. This CDR3 comprises 15 residues. CDR3 sequence reads: CASSFSWRGWKTQYF. The CDR3 DNA follows: TGTGCCAGCAGCTTCAGTTGGAGGGGTTGGAAGACCCAGTACTTC.

There are a few counts of this clonotype. The chain uses TRBV20-1 and TRBJ2-1; D is perhaps TRBD1 or TRBD2 (5 bases each). Deletions cut 2 bases from V and 10 bases from J, with 18 bases between. CDR1 and CDR2 (germline): DFQATT, SNEGSKA (reference sequence). The CDR3 runs 14 residues. The CDR3 DNA sequence: TGCAGTGCTAGATCCGGGGCGCTCCTTGGGGAGCAGTTCTTC. This encodes CSARSGALLGEQFF.

The chain has TRBV7-8 and TRBJ1-6; D ambiguous. The CDR3 totals 14 residues. V was shortened by 1 base and J by 7 bases, with 8 bases between the two germline ends. CDR1 and CDR2 (germline): SGHVS, FQNEAQ. The CDR3 region is CASSLGPENSPLHF. CDR3 sequence (DNA): TGTGCCAGCAGCTTAGGCCCAGAAAATTCACCCCTCCACTTT.

The J gene is TRBJ2-1, the V gene TRBV6-9; 8 bases line up with TRBD2. Unmatched junction bases numbered 9, after V lost 2 bases and J lost 3 bases. CDR3 length equals 17 residues. In germline, CDR1 is MNHGY, CDR2 SVAAGI. The CDR3 sequence is CASSYREAGAGYNEQFF. The CDR3 region has the DNA TGTGCCAGCAGTTATCGGGAAGCGGGAGCCGGCTACAATGAGCAGTTCTTC.

The chain is built from TRBV4-2 and TRBJ2-7, with D tentatively TRBD1 (6 bases). The CDR3 consists of 13 residues. V lost 9 bases and J lost 2, with 14 bases in between. Germline-derived CDR1 and CDR2 are LGHNA and YNFKEQ. The CDR3 nucleotides read TGTGCCAGGGAACAGGGATTCACCTACGAGCAGTACTTC. Its protein product is CAREQGFTYEQYF.

The V and J genes are TRBV4-1 and TRBJ2-1; D uncertain. The V gene lost 0 bases and the J gene lost 9 bases, with 21 bases spanning the gap. Germline-derived CDR1 and CDR2 are MGHRA and YSYEKL. The CDR3 sequence is 17 residues long. The CDR3 DNA is TGCGCCAGCAGCCAAGAAGTGGGTTTCCCCCCGTTGGGTGAGCAGTTCTTC. Protein product: CASSQEVGFPPLGEQFF.

The table lists this clonotype with a few counts. The chain has TRBV12-3 or TRBV12-4 and TRBJ2-1; 14 positions match TRBD2. The V gene end was trimmed by 5 bases and the J gene end by 7 bases; junction bases not matched to a gene: 4. The CDR3 totals 15 residues. CDR3 in amino acids: CASSGTSGSWNEQFF. The CDR3 bases are TGTGCCAGCAGTGGGACTAGCGGGAGCTGGAATGAGCAGTTCTTC.

This clonotype was seen more than once but under ten times. The chain couples TRBV14 to TRBJ2-1; D possibly corresponds to TRBD2 (5 bases). Per germline, CDR1 SGHDN and CDR2 FVKESK. The V end lost 2 bases, the J end lost 7 bases, and 18 bases lay between the germline ends. CDR3 length equals 16 residues. CDR3 sequence reads: CASSQLISLGSNEQFF. DNA for the CDR3: TGTGCCAGCAGCCAATTAATATCACTAGGATCGAATGAGCAGTTCTTC. Using reference TRBV14 and TRBJ2-1 for the parts outside the CDR3, the full variable domain is EAGVTQFPSHSVIEKGQTVTLRCDPISGHDNLYWYRRVMGKEIKFLLHFVKESKQDESGMPNNRFLAERTGGTYSTLKVQPAELEDSGVYFCASSQLISLGSNEQFFGPGTRLTVL.

In this sample, this clonotype turned up a few times. This chain joins TRBV20-1 and TRBJ2-1; TRBD2 agrees at 8 bases. Trimming took 5 bases from V and 3 from J; bases not matched to a gene: 6. This CDR3 spans 14 amino acids. The germline V gene encodes CDR1 DFQATT and CDR2 SNEGSKA (reference sequence). Written as DNA, the CDR3 is TGCAGTGCTCAAAAGCGGGAGATCTACAATGAGCAGTTCTTC. Encoded protein: CSAQKREIYNEQFF.

The chain carries TRBV27 and TRBJ2-2; D perhaps matches TRBD2 (7 bases). CDR1 MNHEY and CDR2 SMNVEV come from the germline V gene (reference sequence). V shed 2 bases and J shed 7 bases, with 14 bases lying between them. This CDR3 has 15 amino acids. In nucleotides, the CDR3 is TGTGCCAGCAGTTTACGGGGGGCATTGTTCGGGGAGCTGTTTTTT. Encoded protein: CASSLRGALFGELFF.

The V and J genes are TRBV12-3 or TRBV12-4 and TRBJ2-5; no definite D call. The CDR3 length is 16 residues. The ends were cut back, 1 base at V and 2 bases at J, with 14 bases in the middle. CDR3 region: CASSLVNGLIQETQYF. The DNA for the CDR3 is TGTGCCAGCAGTTTAGTAAACGGTCTAATACAAGAGACCCAGTACTTC.

This clonotype was found a few times. The J gene is TRBJ1-5, the V gene TRBV7-2; the D is unclear. The germline CDR1 and CDR2 sequences are SGHTA and FQGNSA. Trimming stripped 3 bases from V and 7 bases from J, with 19 bases between. The CDR3 consists of 16 residues. Here the CDR3 DNA reads TGTGCCAGCAGCTTCTCATACGAGAGGGTTGGCCAGCCCCAGCATTTT. Translation: CASSFSYERVGQPQHF.

This clonotype has just a few counts. The gene calls are TRBV3-1 and TRBJ1-1; D is unresolved. Trimming took off 3 bases at V and 2 bases at J, with 10 bases between the two ends. There are 14 residues in the CDR3. CDR1 is LGHDT and CDR2 is YNNKEL in the germline V gene (reference sequence). The CDR3 DNA follows: TGTGCCAGCAGCCAGAAGGTCCAAAACACTGAAGCTTTCTTT. It yields the protein CASSQKVQNTEAFF.

This clonotype was counted at least ten times. The V call is TRBV4-1, the J call TRBJ1-2; tentative D call: TRBD1 (5 bases). CDR3 length: 15 amino acids. Trimming left V 2 bases short and J 5 bases short, with 15 bases between. Germline values: CDR1 MGHRA, CDR2 YSYEKL. In DNA, the CDR3 is TGCGCCAGCAGCCAAATAGGAGACAGAGGGTATGGCTACACCTTC. Its translation is CASSQIGDRGYGYTF.